Below, 17 T cell receptor beta chains from the same sample are listed, as sequenced in a study of blood T cell repertoires in COVID-19. The protocol was immunoSEQ multiplex PCR, while the TCRdb copy is restricted to in-frame clones and leaves out a portion. The sample holds roughly 240,000 clones, about 91% seen once. Sequencing was performed on PBMCs or T cells enriched from blood (not recorded which). These TCRs come from a woman between 40 and 55 years old with acute COVID-19.

CDR3: CSVRSGQNYEQYV. The CDR3 nucleotides read TGCAGCGTCCGATCGGGACAGAACTACGAGCAGTACGTC. The chain uses TRBV29-1 and TRBJ2-7, with 7 bases fitting TRBD1. The CDR3 totals 13 residues. V was pared by 6 bases and J by 3 bases, with 8 bases of the junction left unmatched. Germline V gene sequence: CDR1 SQVTM, CDR2 ANQGSEA.

This chain connects TRBV5-4 to TRBJ2-3; 16 bases agree with TRBD2. The CDR3 consists of 19 residues. The germline CDR1 and CDR2 sequences are SGHNT and YYREEE (reference sequence). With V trimmed by 3 bases and J by 4 bases, 11 bases remained unmatched. In nucleotides, the CDR3 is TGTGCCAGCAGCTCGGGACTAGCGGGGGGGCATTTCGGCCCAGATACGCAGTATTTT. It codes for CASSSGLAGGHFGPDTQYF.

J is TRBJ1-3 and V is TRBV5-1, with D unclear. The germline V gene has CDR1 SGHRS and CDR2 YFSETQ. The V and J ends lost 0 bases and 0 bases respectively, with 7 bases between them. The CDR3 has 15 amino acids. The CDR3 region has the DNA TGCGCCAGCAGCTTGGCCGTAGACTCTGGAAACACCATATATTTT. This encodes CASSLAVDSGNTIYF.

The chain recombines TRBV2 with TRBJ2-2; no clear D. Trimming removed 6 bases at V and 1 base at J, with 9 bases between. The CDR3 sequence is 14 residues long. Germline V gene data show CDR1 as SNHLY and CDR2 as FYNNEI. In nucleotides, the CDR3 is TGTGCCAGCAGGTGGCGGCGGAACACCGGGGAGCTGTTTTTT. It encodes CASRWRRNTGELFF. Together with reference TRBV2 and TRBJ2-2, the CDR3 gives the full variable domain: EPEVTQTPSHQVTQMGQEVILRCVPISNHLYFYWYRQILGQKVEFLVSFYNNEISEKSEIFDDQFSVERPDGSNFTLKIRSTKLEDSAMYFCASRWRRNTGELFFGEGSRLTVL.

The chain couples TRBV27 to TRBJ2-3, with D possibly matching TRBD2 (5 bases). Germline CDR1 and CDR2: MNHEY and SMNVEV (reference sequence). The CDR3 covers 17 residues. With 4 bases removed from V and 6 bases from J, the gap between germline ends came to 23 bases. CDR3 nucleotide sequence: TGTGCCAGCAGTTCACTAGGTTCCACCACCCGAGGGGATACGCAGTATTTT. Translation: CASSSLGSTTRGDTQYF.

The V call is TRBV13, the J call TRBJ1-2, with TRBD1 matching 10 bases. The V gene's germline CDR1 is PRHDT and CDR2 FYEKMQ (reference sequence). V trimming: 5 bases; J trimming: 6 bases; junction bases outside the gene matches: 6. The length of the CDR3 is 14 residues. In nucleotides, the CDR3 is TGTGCCAGCAGCAAGAGGGACAGGGGAAATGGCTACACCTTC. Translation: CASSKRDRGNGYTF.

V and J are TRBV6-5 and TRBJ1-6; a weak D match, TRBD1 (5 bases). The CDR3 extends over 14 amino acids. Germline V CDR1 and CDR2: MNHEY, SVGAGI. V lost 7 bases, J lost 9 bases, and 16 bases lay in between. The CDR3 DNA sequence: TGTGCCAGCACCTTAGGGGAGGCACGTTCACCCCTCCACTTT. Residues: CASTLGEARSPLHF.

This clone was counted a single time. The chain uses TRBV11-2 and TRBJ2-3; D remains unclear. This CDR3 has 15 residues. Germline V gives CDR1 SGHAT, CDR2 FQNNGV. With 5 bases removed from V and 2 bases from J, the gap between germline ends came to 14 bases. CDR3 protein: CASSQNDFVTDTQYF. The CDR3 region has the DNA TGTGCCAGCAGCCAAAACGACTTCGTCACAGATACGCAGTATTTT. Full variable domain (remainder filled in from reference TRBV11-2 and TRBJ2-3): EAGVAQSPRYKIIEKRQSVAFWCNPISGHATLYWYQQILGQGPKLLIQFQNNGVVDDSQLPKDRFSAERLKGVDSTLKIQPAKLEDSAVYLCASSQNDFVTDTQYFGPGTRLTVL.

The V call is TRBV5-4, the J call TRBJ2-3, with D possibly being TRBD2 (6 bases). This CDR3 has 14 residues. Trimming pared 2 bases from V and 7 bases from J, leaving 14 bases between. Germline V gives CDR1 SGHNT, CDR2 YYREEE (reference sequence). In DNA, the CDR3 is TGTGCCAGCAGCTTCAGGGCGGGCGGGAATACGCAGTATTTT. Its protein product is CASSFRAGGNTQYF.

The chain has TRBV5-1 and TRBJ2-2, with a possible D match to TRBD1 (5 bases). The ends were cut back, 2 bases at V and 1 base at J, with 6 bases in the middle. CDR3 length: 14 residues. Per the germline V gene, CDR1 is SGHRS and CDR2 is YFSETQ. The CDR3 loop reads CASSFQGNTGELFF. CDR3 DNA: TGCGCCAGCAGCTTCCAGGGGAACACCGGGGAGCTGTTTTTT.

V is TRBV7-9 and J is TRBJ1-2; D is uncertain. V was trimmed by 1 base and J by 0 bases, leaving 6 bases between them. CDR1 is SEHNR and CDR2 is FQNEAQ in the germline V gene (reference sequence). The CDR3 has 14 amino acids. CDR3 DNA sequence: TGTGCCAGCAGCTTAGTAGACTCTAACTATGGCTACACCTTC. Translation gives CASSLVDSNYGYTF.

This sequence joins TRBV10-1 and TRBJ2-3; D is possibly TRBD1 (6 bases). Germline V gene data show CDR1 as WNHNN and CDR2 as SYGVQD (reference sequence). V was cut by 2 bases and J by 5 bases, with 8 bases left in between. The CDR3 runs to 13 residues. This CDR3 is CASSETGRDTQYF. CDR3 DNA sequence: TGCGCCAGCAGTGAGACAGGGAGAGATACGCAGTATTTT.

V gene TRBV4-3 combines with J gene TRBJ1-2; TRBD1 is a possible D gene (6 bases). Germline V gene data show CDR1 as LGHNA and CDR2 as YSLEER. The V gene lost 4 bases and the J gene lost 4 bases, with 13 bases spanning the gap. CDR3 length equals 14 residues. CDR3 nucleotide sequence: TGCGCCAGCAGCCCCACAGGGACGAGCTATGGCTACACCTTC. Translation: CASSPTGTSYGYTF.

This sequence joins TRBV9 and TRBJ2-1, with D possibly being TRBD2 (5 bases). Trimming took off 0 bases at V and 10 bases at J, with 14 bases between the two ends. The CDR3 runs 14 residues. CDR1 and CDR2 from the germline V gene are SGDLS and YYNGEE. Written as DNA, the CDR3 is TGTGCCAGCAGCGTAGTTGAGTCACTAGGGGAGCAGTTCTTC. This translates into CASSVVESLGEQFF.

DNA of the CDR3: TGTGCCAGCAATACCGGGAATCAGCCCCAGCATTTT. It yields the protein CASNTGNQPQHF. V and J are TRBV6-5 and TRBJ1-5; D remains unclear. Trimming cost V 7 bases and J 4 bases, with 8 bases left between them. CDR3 size: 12 residues. Per the germline V gene, CDR1 is MNHEY and CDR2 is SVGAGI.

The rearrangement links TRBV3-1 (or the pseudogene TRBV3-2) to TRBJ1-1; unclear D gene. V was trimmed by 1 base and J by 5 bases, leaving 11 bases between them. CDR1 is LGHDT, CDR2 YNNKEL, per germline (reference sequence). The CDR3 loop spans 14 amino acids. Written as DNA, the CDR3 is TGTGCCAGCAGCCAAGTCGAGAGCTTAACTGAAGCTTTCTTT. Translated, it gives CASSQVESLTEAFF.

The rearrangement links TRBV7-2 to TRBJ1-1; D is unresolved. The CDR3 is made up of 16 amino acids. V was trimmed by 1 base and J by 1 base, leaving 13 bases between them. CDR1 and CDR2 (germline): SGHTA, FQGNSA. The CDR3 DNA reads TGTGCCAGCAGCTTAGTACTCTCCCCGAGGAACACTGAAGCTTTCTTT. This gives the protein CASSLVLSPRNTEAFF.